A selection of T cell receptor beta chains follows, all from one sample in a study of beta chain features in type 1 diabetes. Method: immunoSEQ multiplex PCR; TCRdb's copy keeps in-frame clones and lacks some. This repertoire shows some 250,000 clones, roughly a tenth found once; its top ten account for around 0.017%. The sequencing input was naive CD4+ T cells from blood. These receptors were taken from a man aged 30 to 45 with type 1 diabetes. Both conserved end residues are part of each CDR3. The order of the fields is D gene, clone size, J gene, V gene, CDR3 protein, CDR3 DNA. A D gene is named only where the DNA matches it firmly. Only some rows state a clone size, as once, few, many or a class for expanded clones.

-	-	TRBJ1-1	TRBV4-2	CASSQEGARTEAFF	TGTGCCAGCAGCCAAGAAGGGGCGAGGACTGAAGCTTTCTTT
TRBD2	-	TRBJ2-1	TRBV7-2	CASSKQLAGKDNEQFF	TGTGCCAGCAGCAAGCAACTAGCGGGGAAGGACAATGAGCAGTTCTTC
TRBD1	-	TRBJ1-1	TRBV5-1	CASSGGQGNTEAFF	TGCGCCAGCAGCGGGGGACAGGGTAACACTGAAGCTTTCTTT
-	-	TRBJ2-3	TRBV11-2	CASSHSADTQYF	TGTGCCAGCAGCCATAGCGCAGATACGCAGTATTTT
-	few	TRBJ1-5	TRBV18	CASSPRGDQPQHF	TGTGCCAGCTCACCACGGGGGGACCAGCCCCAGCATTTT
TRBD1	-	TRBJ2-5	TRBV29-1	CSARTGGTKETQYF	TGCAGCGCCCGGACAGGCGGTACAAAAGAGACCCAGTACTTC
-	-	TRBJ2-7	TRBV18	CASSPRRNSYEQYF	TGTGCCAGCTCACCGAGGCGGAACTCCTACGAGCAGTACTTC
TRBD1	-	TRBJ1-2	TRBV5-1	CASSLTPTGGAEGYTF	TGCGCCAGCAGCCTCACCCCGACAGGGGGCGCGGAAGGCTACACCTTC
-	-	TRBJ2-7	TRBV20-1	CSAISIYEQYF	TGCAGTGCTATCTCTATCTACGAGCAGTACTTC
TRBD1	few	TRBJ1-2	TRBV19	CASNGPETGMYGYTF	TGTGCCAGTAACGGTCCGGAGACAGGGATGTATGGCTACACCTTC
-	-	TRBJ2-7	TRBV5-1	CASSLPEQGGYEQYF	TGCGCCAGCAGCTTACCCGAACAGGGAGGGTACGAGCAGTACTTC
-	-	TRBJ2-7	TRBV29-1	CSVSGRIAYEQYF	TGCAGCGTCAGTGGGAGGATAGCATACGAGCAGTACTTC
TRBD1	few	TRBJ1-1	TRBV28	CASSSPGQGNTEAFF	TGTGCCAGCAGTTCACCGGGACAGGGGAACACTGAAGCTTTCTTT
TRBD2	-	TRBJ2-5	TRBV30	CAWSASGGGRETQYF	TGTGCCTGGAGTGCCAGCGGGGGGGGCAGAGAGACCCAGTACTTC
-	few	TRBJ1-4	TRBV15	CATSRVLNEKLFF	TGTGCCACCAGCAGAGTCCTGAATGAAAAACTGTTTTTT
TRBD2	few	TRBJ2-3	TRBV18	CASSPKGLGADTQYF	TGTGCCAGCTCACCCAAAGGACTAGGGGCAGATACGCAGTATTTT
-	few	TRBJ2-3	TRBV30	CAWRPAGSDTQYF	TGTGCCTGGAGGCCCGCGGGGTCAGATACGCAGTATTTT
-	-	TRBJ1-1	TRBV21-1	CASSKGRGASTEAFF	TGTGCCAGCAGCAAAGGTCGGGGGGCGAGCACTGAAGCTTTCTTT
-	-	TRBJ2-7	TRBV11-2	CASRKGGYEQYF	TGTGCCAGCAGAAAGGGAGGCTACGAGCAGTACTTC
TRBD1	-	TRBJ2-1	TRBV7-2	CASSYGTGSYNEQFF	TGTGCCAGCAGCTACGGGACAGGTTCCTACAATGAGCAGTTCTTC
-	-	TRBJ2-2	TRBV28	CASSLSTAGRGELFF	TGTGCCAGCAGTTTATCAACGGCGGGGCGCGGGGAGCTGTTTTTT
-	few	TRBJ2-5	TRBV11-3	CASSLSGQETQYF	TGTGCCAGCAGCCTTAGCGGTCAAGAGACCCAGTACTTC
-	once	TRBJ2-7	TRBV28	CASSPGGRTYEQYF	TGTGCCAGCAGTCCCGGGGGGCGAACCTACGAGCAGTACTTC
-	-	TRBJ1-2	TRBV29-1	CSVTGSYGYTF	TGCAGCGTAACAGGGAGCTATGGCTACACCTTC
-	few	TRBJ2-3	TRBV7-9	CASSLGLDFPGTDTQYF	TGTGCCAGCAGCTTAGGGCTAGACTTCCCTGGCACAGATACGCAGTATTTT
TRBD1	-	TRBJ1-5	TRBV4-2	CASSQSATQGAGVQPQHF	TGTGCCAGCAGCCAATCGGCTACCCAGGGGGCCGGGGTTCAGCCCCAGCATTTT
TRBD2	-	TRBJ2-1	TRBV15	CATSRHPGGTSDEQFF	TGTGCCACCAGCAGGCACCCGGGTGGGACTAGCGATGAGCAGTTCTTC
-	-	TRBJ1-2	TRBV4-3	CASSFRAGEYGYTF	TGCGCCAGCAGCTTCAGGGCGGGGGAGTATGGCTACACCTTC
-	few	TRBJ1-1	TRBV5-1	CASSLTPMNTEAFF	TGCGCCAGCAGCCTAACCCCGATGAACACTGAAGCTTTCTTT
-	-	TRBJ2-7	TRBV11-3	CASSLDGSSYEQYF	TGTGCCAGCAGCTTAGATGGGAGCTCCTACGAGCAGTACTTC
TRBD2	-	TRBJ2-2	TRBV7-2	CASSISSGGRGTGELFF	TGTGCCAGCAGCATTTCTAGCGGGGGGCGCGGCACCGGGGAGCTGTTTTTT
-	few	TRBJ1-4	TRBV2	CASSSEATNEKLFF	TGTGCCAGCAGTTCAGAAGCAACTAATGAAAAACTGTTTTTT
-	-	TRBJ1-1	TRBV2	CASSERSWYGAEAFF	TGTGCCAGCAGTGAACGGAGTTGGTATGGAGCTGAAGCTTTCTTT
-	few	TRBJ2-7	TRBV7-2	CASSWGSGEQYF	TGTGCCAGCAGCTGGGGTTCGGGGGAGCAGTACTTC